This is a list of T cell receptor beta chains from one sample in a study of T cell responses to AZD1222 COVID-19 vaccine. Produced via immunoSEQ multiplex PCR; TCRdb's table is partial and in-frame only. The table includes around 170,000 clones, approximately 90% detected once. This specimen was peripheral blood, taken on day 0 of AZD1222 vaccination. The receptors here all came from an adult in good health. Each CDR3 is given with its conserved first and last residue. The order of the fields is J gene, D gene, clone size, V gene, CDR3 DNA, CDR3 protein. The D gene is left open where the match is weak. Some rows mark clone size as missing; the rest say once, few, many or name a class of expanded clone.

>TRBJ2-1|NA|NA|TRBV7-2
TGTGCCAGCAGCTTAGCCAGGGACAATGAGCAGTTCTTC
CASSLARDNEQFF
>TRBJ2-1|TRBD2|NA|TRBV11-3
TGTGCCAGCAGCGGTAGCGGGGGGGCCTACAATGAGCAGTTCTTC
CASSGSGGAYNEQFF
>TRBJ2-3|TRBD2|NA|TRBV7-9
TGTGCCAGCAGCTTAACGGCCCGGACTAGCTTTAGCACAGATACGCAGTATTTT
CASSLTARTSFSTDTQYF
>TRBJ1-1|NA|NA|TRBV21-1
TGTGCCAGCAGCCCGGGGGCCCAGAACACTGAAGCTTTCTTT
CASSPGAQNTEAFF
>TRBJ2-1|NA|NA|TRBV6-5
TGTGCCAGCAGTTACTTCCAGGGGAGGACTAGTGAGCAGTTCTTC
CASSYFQGRTSEQFF
>TRBJ2-5|NA|NA|TRBV6-5
TGTGCCAGCAGTCGCCCACAGTACCAAGAGACCCAGTACTTC
CASSRPQYQETQYF
>TRBJ1-1|NA|NA|TRBV27
TGTGCCAGCAGTTTAACTTTGCGGGGAACTGAAGCTTTCTTT
CASSLTLRGTEAFF
>TRBJ1-5|NA|NA|TRBV15
TGTGCCACCAGCAGAGAGGGGGAACAGGAGCCGAATCAGCCCCAGCATTTT
CATSREGEQEPNQPQHF
>TRBJ2-5|TRBD2|NA|TRBV6-2/TRBV6-3
TGTGCCAGCAGTCAGGGACTAGTGGCCGAGTACTTC
CASSQGLVAEYF
>TRBJ1-5|NA|NA|TRBV21-1
TGTGCCAGCAGCCATCACAATTCTAAGGTTAGAGGCAATCAGCCCCAGCATTTT
CASSHHNSKVRGNQPQHF
>TRBJ2-1|TRBD2|NA|TRBV11-2
TGTGCCAGCAGCCCATTCGGGACTATTAATGAGCAGTTCTTC
CASSPFGTINEQFF
>TRBJ2-1|NA|NA|TRBV19
TGTGCCAGTAAGCCCCCGGAGGGGATGGGCTCCTACAATGAGCAGTTCTTC
CASKPPEGMGSYNEQFF
>TRBJ2-3|NA|NA|TRBV7-3
TGTGCCAGCAGCCACGGAACAGATACGCAGTATTTT
CASSHGTDTQYF
>TRBJ2-5|NA|many|TRBV19
TGTGCCAGTAGTATAGTTCCGGGGGGCGGAGAGACCCAGTACTTC
CASSIVPGGGETQYF
>TRBJ2-5|TRBD1|NA|TRBV28
TGTGCCAGCAGTTATCATCAGGGGGCGCGGGCCCAACAAGAGACCCAGTACTTC
CASSYHQGARAQQETQYF
>TRBJ1-1|TRBD1|NA|TRBV27
TGTGCCAGCAGCCCTATGACAGGGGGTTTTTGGTACACTGAAGCTTTCTTT
CASSPMTGGFWYTEAFF
>TRBJ2-1|NA|NA|TRBV7-9
TGTGCCAGCAGCGTACTTGCTGCTAGCGACCACAATGAGCAGTTCTTC
CASSVLAASDHNEQFF
>TRBJ2-7|NA|NA|TRBV28
TGTGCCAGCAGCCTTTCATTGACAGCTGTTAACTACGAGCAGTACTTC
CASSLSLTAVNYEQYF
>TRBJ1-1|NA|NA|TRBV24-1
TGTGCCACCAGGAACAGGTGGAACACTGAAGCTTTCTTT
CATRNRWNTEAFF
>TRBJ1-1|NA|NA|TRBV7-6
TGTGCCAGCAGCCCAGAAGGGGCAATTGAAGCTTTCTTT
CASSPEGAIEAFF
>TRBJ2-3|NA|NA|TRBV2
TGTGCCAGCAGCCCTCCCGTCACAGATACGCAGTATTTT
CASSPPVTDTQYF
>TRBJ1-6|TRBD1|NA|TRBV11-2
TGTGCCAGCAGATACGTGGGACAGGGGAATTCACCCCTCCACTTT
CASRYVGQGNSPLHF
>TRBJ1-2|NA|NA|TRBV28
TGTGCCAGCAGTTTATTTCCCGGGAATGGGGGCTACACCTTC
CASSLFPGNGGYTF
>TRBJ2-5|TRBD2|NA|TRBV19
TGTGCCAGTAGTACCCGGGGGGGAGCGATCGCAGAGACCCAGTACTTC
CASSTRGGAIAETQYF
>TRBJ2-3|NA|NA|TRBV28
TGTGCCAGCAGTTCGACCCTGGGAGGGGGGGGCACAGATACGCAGTATTTT
CASSSTLGGGGTDTQYF
>TRBJ1-1|NA|once|TRBV7-2
TGTGCCAGCAGCTTAGGGTGGTCCTCTGGGAGCACTGAAGCTTTCTTT
CASSLGWSSGSTEAFF
>TRBJ1-5|NA|NA|TRBV2
TGTGCCAGCAGTGAACAATCAGTAAGCAATCAGCCCCAGCATTTT
CASSEQSVSNQPQHF
>TRBJ2-3|TRBD2|NA|TRBV3-1/TRBV3-2
TGTGCCAGCAGCCAAGATAGCGGGGGCGTCACAGATACGCAGTATTTT
CASSQDSGGVTDTQYF
>TRBJ2-3|TRBD2|once|TRBV11-3
TGTGCCAGCAGCTCCAGCGGGGGGGCCTCGGATACGCAGTATTTT
CASSSSGGASDTQYF
>TRBJ2-7|TRBD1|NA|TRBV15
TGTGCCACCAGCGAAGGGACAGTGACCTACGAGCAGTACTTC
CATSEGTVTYEQYF
>TRBJ1-3|NA|few|TRBV28
TGTGCCAGCAGTACAACGGGGGCTGGAAACACCATATATTTT
CASSTTGAGNTIYF
>TRBJ1-5|TRBD1|NA|TRBV28
TGTGCCAGCACTCCCGGGGACAGGGACTATCAGCCCCAGCATTTT
CASTPGDRDYQPQHF
>TRBJ2-1|TRBD2|NA|TRBV19
TGTGCCAGTATCGGACTAGCGAAATCTGACAATGAGCAGTTCTTC
CASIGLAKSDNEQFF
>TRBJ1-2|TRBD1|NA|TRBV5-1
TGCGCCAGCAGCCCCCTTGGACAGGGGTATGGCTACACCTTC
CASSPLGQGYGYTF
>TRBJ1-2|NA|NA|TRBV28
TGTGCCAGCAGTCCGGCCAGGGTGGACTATGGCTACACCTTC
CASSPARVDYGYTF
>TRBJ2-7|TRBD2|NA|TRBV7-8
TGTGCCAGCAGCTTAGGGCGGGAGTACTACGAGCAGTACTTC
CASSLGREYYEQYF
>TRBJ2-7|NA|NA|TRBV27
TGTGCCAGCAGTGCCCTGGCCGGTGGCTACGAGCAGTACTTC
CASSALAGGYEQYF
>TRBJ2-7|TRBD1|NA|TRBV28
TGTGCCAGTAACCAACAGGGGGCCGACTACGAGCAGTACTTC
CASNQQGADYEQYF
>TRBJ1-1|NA|once|TRBV9
TGTGCCAGCAGCCTTAGGGCGGGGGAGAACACTGAAGCTTTCTTT
CASSLRAGENTEAFF
>TRBJ2-1|NA|NA|TRBV14
TGTGCCAGCAGCTTCCTGGGGCAGAACAATGAGCAGTTCTTC
CASSFLGQNNEQFF
>TRBJ1-2|NA|once|TRBV19
TGTGCCAGCAAGGAGCGGGACTATGGCTACACCTTC
CASKERDYGYTF
>TRBJ2-7|TRBD1|NA|TRBV10-3
TGTGCCATCAGTGAGTCGCTAAATTTTCGGGACAGGGCTTGGGACGAGCAGTACTTC
CAISESLNFRDRAWDEQYF
>TRBJ1-1|NA|once|TRBV6-6
TGTGCCAGCAGTTTTGGCAGACCGAACACTGAAGCTTTCTTT
CASSFGRPNTEAFF
>TRBJ2-7|NA|NA|TRBV9
TGTGCCAGCAGCGTAGGGCTACGCAACGAGCAGTACTTC
CASSVGLRNEQYF
>TRBJ2-7|NA|NA|TRBV28
TGTGCCAGCAGCCCACGGCCATTACGTCAGGCTACGATCGAGCAGTACTTC
CASSPRPLRQATIEQYF
>TRBJ1-5|NA|NA|TRBV19
TGTGCCAGTAGTCAAACAGGGTCGAATCAGCCCCAGCATTTT
CASSQTGSNQPQHF
>TRBJ1-3|TRBD1|few|TRBV5-1
TGCGCCAGCAGCTCCGCAGGGGGCTTTGGAAACACCATATATTTT
CASSSAGGFGNTIYF